This T cell receptor beta chain was obtained from a study of T cells in Graves' hyperthyroidism and ophthalmopathy (dated by TCRdb to the late 2010s). Some background on the complete study: To identify TCR V-J signatures that set the groups apart, the researchers used a discovery cohort of more than 95 patients, made up of roughly 40 with Graves' ophthalmopathy and 55 to 65 with stable Graves' hyperthyroidism. The paper describes TCR Vbeta CDR3 sequencing of 120 to 150 peripheral blood samples, made up of 43 ophthalmopathy patients, roughly 72 hyperthyroidism patients and 17 progressor patients. Whether ophthalmopathy could be predicted prospectively was tested in an independent validation cohort made up of 18 to 20 hyperthyroidism patients plus 17 patients who later progressed to ophthalmopathy. The 100 or so discovery patients were divided at random into training and test sets in a 7:3 ratio. In addition, the study compared T-cell repertoires in thyroid tissue and in blood from six Graves' hyperthyroidism patients. After blood sampling, hyperthyroidism patients were treated with methimazole at a starting dose of 30 mg daily, and ophthalmopathy patients were treated with high-dose intravenous methylprednisolone.

Any patient with an uncontrolled infection, another autoimmune disease, pregnancy or lactation was excluded. Diagnoses relied on clinical symptoms, serum thyroxine and TRAb, thyroid ultrasound and orbital computed tomography. Total RNA was extracted with Trizol reagent, and quality was checked on an Agilent 2100 Bioanalyzer. This clonotype was seen a single time. The antigen this receptor binds is unknown. Base qualities are missing; no much larger clone stands one base away. A lone read gives weak evidence. Broader findings and caveats from the paper: Sample size was not statistically predetermined, and blinding of investigators to group allocation was not performed. Most expanded thyroid clonotypes (frequency above 0.001) were also detected in blood, a finding suggesting that blood repertoires may reflect thyroid immune responses. Ophthalmopathy was separated from stable hyperthyroidism by a 13 V-J signature model, with 85% to 90% sensitivity and 81% to 82% specificity obtained in cross-validation and 80%/75% obtained in testing. In validation, the model predicted progression to ophthalmopathy a median of about 5.9 months before onset, with approximately 68% sensitivity and 72.22% specificity.

Looking up the germline V gene yields CDR1 SGDLS and CDR2 YYNGEE. V loses 4 bases, J loses 1 base, and the germline ends lie 20 bases apart. The CDR3 has 17 amino acids, counting the end cysteine and phenylalanine. Only the CDR3 DNA is retained, 51 bases long and in frame from the first base. TCR beta CDR3 regions were amplified from RNA transcripts. The first round of RT-PCR for the TCR CDR3 was performed with the HTBI primer set and the Qiagen OneStep RT-PCR kit. Libraries were constructed in a second round of multiplex PCR, after which size selection and purification were performed. Paired-end sequencing of the libraries was performed with 100 bp reads on an Illumina HiSeq2000. Turning to the authors' computational methods: Raw data were processed with SOAPnuke, discarding reads with adapters, uncalled bases, mean Phred below 15, or no exact constant-primer or identifier match. High-quality paired reads were merged using COPE v1.2.5, and each unique nucleotide sequence was defined as a clonotype. MiTCR v1.1 was used to align clonotypes to the IMGT TRBV, TRBD and TRBJ reference segments. The analysis was restricted to V-J combinations with a frequency above 0.0001, which together covered 99.2% of the repertoires. A TCS score was defined as the ratio of F50 (clonal expansion) to E x V (chaos), with BLOSUM62-based TCRdist applied between CDR3 peptides within each V-J. Welch's t-statistics and random forest reduced just over 500 V-J features to about 12, which were used in a naive Bayes classifier (R e1071). Thyroid-blood repertoire similarity was quantified with the Morisita-Horn index. The raw public reads went through TCRdb reprocessing: fastp at Q25, MiXCR clone calling, in-frame beta chains kept. A single entry per CDR3 protein holds the most common genes and DNA from its merged rows. The V and J calls here are based on TCRdb, not the publication. Here the sample has 550,000 to 700,000 distinct CDR3 sequences; roughly 46% occur a single time. Over 15% of the sample is taken by the ten largest.

The sample consisted of peripheral blood or thyroid tissue (not recorded which). The receptor chain draws on TRBV9 and TRBJ1-1, with TRBD1 tentatively as D gene (5 bases match). The clonotype originates from an adult woman with Graves' disease, either hyperthyroidism or ophthalmopathy (not recorded which). The DNA reads TGTGCCAGCAGCAATGATGGGGCCCACCCCGCGAACACTGAAGCTTTCTTT. The translation is CASSNDGAHPANTEAFF.